These 14 T cell receptor beta chains originate from one sample sequenced in a study of shared clonotypes between healthy human individuals. The data were produced by immunoSEQ multiplex PCR, yet TCRdb's version contains in-frame clones alone and is incomplete. The sample lists over a million clones; approximately 98% were seen once. The sequenced material came from naive CD4+ T cells sorted from blood. Subset denoted: CD45RA+ positively selected. These receptor sequences come from a man in his thirties or forties in good health.

The V call is TRBV14, the J call TRBJ1-1; D gene unclear. Germline assignment: CDR1 SGHDN and CDR2 FVKESK. Trimming removed 1 base at V and 6 bases at J, with 9 bases between. The CDR3 runs to 13 residues. As DNA, the CDR3 is TGTGCCAGCAGCCAAGCGGGCGTAGCTGAAGCTTTCTTT. Translating gives CASSQAGVAEAFF.

The J gene is TRBJ1-4, the V gene TRBV5-1, with D perhaps matching TRBD1 (5 bases). The CDR3 covers 15 residues. Germline loops: CDR1 SGHRS, CDR2 YFSETQ. V was shortened by 3 bases and J by 8 bases, with 17 bases between the two germline ends. CDR3 sequence: CASSYHGGGEEKLFF. The CDR3 region has the DNA TGCGCCAGCAGCTACCACGGTGGGGGGGAAGAAAAACTGTTTTTT.

V is TRBV6-5 and J is TRBJ1-4; a weak D match, TRBD1 (5 bases). CDR1 is MNHEY, CDR2 SVGAGI, per germline. The CDR3 length is 13 residues. The V and J ends lost 5 bases and 8 bases respectively, with 12 bases between them. CDR3 in DNA: TGTGCCAGCAGTGTCGGGGCAGGCGAAAAACTGTTTTTT. Its translation: CASSVGAGEKLFF.

The chain joins TRBV18 to TRBJ1-5; D is undetermined. This CDR3 region has 17 residues. V gave up 5 bases and J gave up 4 bases, with 21 bases separating them. The germline V gene encodes CDR1 KGHSH and CDR2 LQKENI. CDR3 in amino acids: CASSNEQRSTGNQPQHF. The CDR3 region has the DNA TGTGCCAGCTCAAACGAGCAAAGGTCGACGGGGAATCAGCCCCAGCATTTT.

Points on this clone: Other DNA sequences from this sample encode an identical CDR3 as well. The chain recombines TRBV5-1 with TRBJ1-4, with TRBD1 identical over 10 bases. V lost 4 bases and J lost 8; bases outside the gene matches: 5. Germline loops: CDR1 SGHRS, CDR2 YFSETQ. The CDR3 runs 14 residues. The CDR3 DNA is TGCGCCAGCAGCCCGGACAGGGGGGGAGAAAAACTGTTTTTT. It yields the protein CASSPDRGGEKLFF.

The gene calls are TRBV28 and TRBJ2-1, with 14 bases that match TRBD2. The CDR3 contains 16 residues. Losses at the gene ends were 6 bases for V and 8 bases for J; bases not matched to a gene: 9. Germline CDR1 MDHEN, CDR2 SYDVKM. The CDR3 is CASSVGLAGGSHEQFF. Written as DNA, the CDR3 is TGTGCCAGCAGCGTAGGACTAGCGGGAGGAAGTCATGAGCAGTTCTTC.

The chain combines TRBV4-3 with TRBJ1-2; D is ambiguous. Trimming removed 0 bases at V and 0 bases at J, with 8 bases between. Germline-derived CDR1 and CDR2 are LGHNA and YSLEER. The CDR3 spans 15 residues. The CDR3 nucleotides are TGCGCCAGCAGCCAAGAACACACTTCTAACTATGGCTACACCTTC. Its protein is CASSQEHTSNYGYTF.

J is TRBJ2-1 and V is TRBV7-9, with 14 nucleotides matching TRBD2. CDR3 length: 16 residues. With 0 bases clipped from V and 8 bases from J, the junction kept 3 bases outside the gene matches. Per the germline V gene, CDR1 is SEHNR and CDR2 is FQNEAQ (reference sequence). The CDR3 sequence is CASSLAGLAGAHEQFF. DNA of the CDR3: TGTGCCAGCAGCTTAGCGGGACTAGCGGGAGCCCATGAGCAGTTCTTC.

DNA for the CDR3: TGTGCCATCAACGAGAACAGGGGGGACTCGAGGGAGCAGTACTTC. As protein: CAINENRGDSREQYF. The V call is TRBV10-3, the J call TRBJ2-7; the match to TRBD1 covers 8 bases. The CDR3 spans 15 residues. Trimming took 7 bases from V and 7 from J; bases not matched to a gene: 15. Germline CDR1 reads ENHRY; CDR2 reads SYGVKD.

CDR3 sequence reads: CASRPSGRWQTQYF. CDR3 bases: TGTGCCAGCAGACCTAGCGGGAGGTGGCAGACCCAGTACTTC. The chain recombines TRBV11-2 with TRBJ2-5; 11 bases align to TRBD2. Per the germline V gene, CDR1 is SGHAT and CDR2 is FQNNGV. V lost 6 bases, J lost 6 bases, and 6 bases stayed unmatched. CDR3 length: 14 residues.

The chain couples TRBV6-5 to TRBJ2-5, with 13 bases aligning to TRBD2. V was pared by 6 bases and J by 5 bases, with 6 bases of the junction left unmatched. This CDR3 contains 15 residues. The germline V gene encodes CDR1 MNHEY and CDR2 SVGAGI. CDR3 bases: TGTGCCAGCAGCCCTGGACTAGCGGGAGCGGAGACCCAGTACTTC. This encodes CASSPGLAGAETQYF.

V gene TRBV28 combines with J gene TRBJ2-7, with 7 bases fitting TRBD2. The CDR3 spans 14 residues. V lost 6 bases, J lost 2 bases, and 7 bases stayed unmatched. CDR1 and CDR2 from the germline V gene are MDHEN and SYDVKM. The CDR3 sequence: CASSRDYPTYEQYF. CDR3 in DNA: TGTGCCAGCAGCCGGGACTACCCTACCTACGAGCAGTACTTC.

This chain links TRBV7-9 with TRBJ2-7; 8 nucleotides agree with TRBD2. This CDR3 is 15 amino acids long. V was pared by 6 bases and J by 2 bases, with 9 bases of the junction left unmatched. Germline CDR1 SEHNR, CDR2 FQNEAQ (reference sequence). CDR3 coding DNA: TGTGCCAGCAGTTCCGGGACTAGTTATACCTACGAGCAGTACTTC. The encoded protein is CASSSGTSYTYEQYF.

The chain couples TRBV30 to TRBJ2-7, with 7 positions matching TRBD1. This CDR3 is 13 amino acids long. The V and J ends lost 2 bases and 5 bases, in that order; junction bases with no gene match: 6. From germline, CDR1 is GTSNPN and CDR2 SVGIG (reference sequence). The CDR3 coding sequence is TGTGCCTGGAGTCGCGACAGGGCCCACGAGCAGTACTTC. Its translation: CAWSRDRAHEQYF.